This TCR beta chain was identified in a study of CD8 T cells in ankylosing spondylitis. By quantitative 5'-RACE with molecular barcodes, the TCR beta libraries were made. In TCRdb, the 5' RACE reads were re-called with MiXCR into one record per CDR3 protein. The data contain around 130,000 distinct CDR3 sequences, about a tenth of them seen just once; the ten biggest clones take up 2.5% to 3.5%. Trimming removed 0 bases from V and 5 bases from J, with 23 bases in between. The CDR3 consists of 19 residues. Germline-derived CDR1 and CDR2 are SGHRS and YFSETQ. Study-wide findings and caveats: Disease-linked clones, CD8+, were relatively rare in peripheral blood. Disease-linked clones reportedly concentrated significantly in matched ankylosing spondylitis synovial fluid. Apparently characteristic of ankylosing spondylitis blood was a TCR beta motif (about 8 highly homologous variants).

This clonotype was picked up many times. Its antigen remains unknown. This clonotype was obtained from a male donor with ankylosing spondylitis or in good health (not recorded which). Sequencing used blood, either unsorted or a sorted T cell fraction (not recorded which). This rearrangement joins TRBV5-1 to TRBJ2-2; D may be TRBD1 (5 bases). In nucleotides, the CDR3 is TGCGCCAGCAGCTTGGATGTCTGGTTTGGTGGCAGGGTAACCGGGGAGCTGTTTTTT. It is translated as CASSLDVWFGGRVTGELFF.